Shown below are 25 T cell receptor beta chains from a single sample sequenced in a study of technical replicates of blood from a few donors (dated by TCRdb to 2015 to 2018). Libraries were made using the immunoSEQ multiplex PCR assay. The table was pulled from immuneACCESS by TCRdb, which kept in-frame rearrangements only. Such tables lose some clones; where checked, under half of the loss comes from unresolved V genes, and the rest has no known cause. The sample profile shows tens of thousands of clones; around 96% of them were found once. The ten biggest clones cover approximately 0.37% of the sample. Sequencing used T cells isolated from PBMCs. The receptors shown here come from a human donor in good health.

CDR3 protein: CASSLGLAGASYEQYF. The CDR3, as DNA: TGTGCCAGCAGTTTAGGACTAGCGGGTGCCTCCTACGAGCAGTACTTC. V is TRBV28 and J is TRBJ2-7; 11 bases fit TRBD2. This CDR3 is built from 16 residues. V shed 2 bases and J 0 bases; nucleotides not matched to a gene: 3. In germline, CDR1 is MDHEN, CDR2 SYDVKM.

In this sample, this clone turned up once. The V gene is TRBV28, the J gene TRBJ2-7; the match to TRBD1 covers 8 bases. The J segment lost 2 bases and the V segment lost 5 bases, leaving 2 bases of the junction unmatched. The CDR3 covers 13 residues. Looked up from germline, CDR1 is MDHEN and CDR2 is SYDVKM. CDR3 region: CASSETGAYEQYF. CDR3 in DNA: TGTGCCAGCAGTGAGACAGGGGCCTACGAGCAGTACTTC. Combining the CDR3 with reference TRBV28 and TRBJ2-7 gives the whole variable domain DVKVTQSSRYLVKRTGEKVFLECVQDMDHENMFWYRQDPGLGLRLIYFSYDVKMKEKGDIPEGYSVSREKKERFSLILESASTNQTSMYLCASSETGAYEQYFGPGTRLTVT.

The V gene is TRBV11-3, the J gene TRBJ2-7; D might be TRBD1 (5 bases). The CDR3 contains 15 residues. Germline lookup yields CDR1 SGHNT and CDR2 YENEEA. V lost 1 base to trimming and J lost 6 bases, with 16 bases between them. This CDR3 is CASSLAQGIKGEQYF. The CDR3 nucleotides read TGTGCCAGCAGCTTAGCCCAGGGTATTAAAGGCGAGCAGTACTTC.

The chain joins TRBV10-3 to TRBJ1-1, with D tentatively TRBD1 (6 bases). The V gene's germline CDR1 is ENHRY and CDR2 SYGVKD. V lost 4 bases, J lost 4 bases, and 13 bases lay in between. The CDR3 length is 14 residues. The CDR3 loop reads CAISGTQGSTEAFF. The CDR3 bases are TGTGCCATCAGTGGTACACAGGGAAGCACTGAAGCTTTCTTT.

The rearrangement joins TRBV7-3 to TRBJ2-1; the D is unclear. V lost 2 bases and J lost 5, with 7 bases in between. The CDR3 length is 13 residues. Germline lookup yields CDR1 SGHTA and CDR2 FQGTGA. The CDR3 loop reads CASSLLEHNEQFF. CDR3 DNA: TGTGCCAGCAGCTTATTGGAGCACAATGAGCAGTTCTTC.

The chain links TRBV2 to TRBJ2-7; tentatively, D is TRBD2 (6 bases). The V end was cut by 4 bases, the J end by 6 bases, with 10 bases between. The CDR3 spans 12 residues. CDR1 is SNHLY, CDR2 FYNNEI, per germline. CDR3 region: CASSVTSSEQYF. The CDR3 DNA follows: TGTGCCAGCAGTGTTACTAGCTCCGAGCAGTACTTC.

This clone was seen just once. A junction end diverges from the germline sequence, so it may reflect a read error. CDR3 region: CASSLATYEQYF. CDR3 in DNA: TGTGCCAGCAGCCTAGCCACCTACGAGCAGTACTTC. The J gene is TRBJ2-7, the V gene TRBV7-2; weak D call: TRBD2 (5 bases). The CDR3 consists of 12 residues. CDR1 SGHTA and CDR2 FQGNSA come from the germline V gene.

V gene TRBV5-1 combines with J gene TRBJ2-3; D might be TRBD2 (5 bases). The V end was cut by 3 bases, the J end by 0 bases, with 8 bases between. The germline V gene encodes CDR1 SGHRS and CDR2 YFSETQ. The CDR3 loop spans 14 amino acids. The CDR3 DNA reads TGCGCCAGCAGCTCACCGGGGAGCACAGATACGCAGTATTTT. Protein product: CASSSPGSTDTQYF. Filled out from reference TRBV5-1 and TRBJ2-3, the complete variable domain reads KAGVTQTPRYLIKTRGQQVTLSCSPISGHRSVSWYQQTPGQGLQFLFEYFSETQRNKGNFPGRFSGRQFSNSRSEMNVSTLELGDSALYLCASSSPGSTDTQYFGPGTRLTVL.

The V call is TRBV30, the J call TRBJ2-1; TRBD2 agrees at 7 bases. V lost 0 bases and J lost 1; bases outside the gene matches: 6. The germline V gene has CDR1 GTSNPN and CDR2 SVGIG (reference sequence). The CDR3 has 16 residues. Here the CDR3 reads CAWSVLSGASYNEQFF. The CDR3 coding sequence is TGTGCCTGGAGTGTACTCAGCGGGGCGTCCTACAATGAGCAGTTCTTC.

V gene TRBV2 combines with J gene TRBJ1-5; 7 bases fit TRBD1. This CDR3 spans 15 amino acids. With 5 bases clipped from V and 7 bases from J, the junction kept 11 bases outside the gene matches. CDR1 SNHLY and CDR2 FYNNEI come from the germline V gene. The CDR3 nucleotides read TGTGCCAGCAGTACAGGGGAAACGGAGGAACAGCCCCAGCATTTT. Protein: CASSTGETEEQPQHF.

This chain uses TRBV29-1 with TRBJ2-1; possible D gene TRBD2, 6 bases. V dropped 1 base and J dropped 12 bases, with 13 bases sitting between them. The CDR3 is 12 residues long. The germline V gene has CDR1 SQVTM and CDR2 ANQGSEA. The CDR3 sequence is CSVEASSAGQFF. CDR3 bases: TGCAGCGTTGAAGCCTCTTCAGCGGGGCAGTTCTTC.

The DNA for the CDR3 is TGTGCCATCAGTGATCAGGTGAACACTGAAGCTTTCTTT. Protein sequence: CAISDQVNTEAFF. The rearrangement joins TRBV10-3 to TRBJ1-1; D is unresolved. V gave up 3 bases and J gave up 0 bases, with 5 bases separating them. In germline, CDR1 is ENHRY, CDR2 SYGVKD. The CDR3 is made up of 13 amino acids.

This clone was seen a single time. The gene calls are TRBV29-1 and TRBJ2-3; D unclear. CDR3 length: 11 residues. V lost 7 bases to trimming and J lost 2 bases, with 7 bases between them. Germline CDR1 reads SQVTM; CDR2 reads ANQGSEA. CDR3 in DNA: TGCAGCGCCGGGTTCACAGATACGCAGTATTTT. This encodes CSAGFTDTQYF.

The rearrangement links TRBV5-3 to TRBJ1-2; D may be TRBD1 (6 bases). TRBV5-3 falls under the ORF class, with uncertain function. V lost 6 bases and J lost 6, with 24 bases in between. This CDR3 region has 16 residues. CDR3 loop: CARNRVLGTITNGYTF. For the CDR3, the DNA is TGTGCCAGAAATCGAGTGTTGGGGACAATCACTAATGGCTACACCTTC.

J is TRBJ2-7 and V is TRBV7-9; possible D gene TRBD1, 7 bases. Trimming left V 5 bases short and J 3 bases short, with 14 bases between. Germline V gives CDR1 SEHNR, CDR2 FQNEAQ (reference sequence). The CDR3 is made up of 14 amino acids. Here the CDR3 reads CASSESGGGYEQYF. For the CDR3, the DNA is TGTGCCAGCAGCGAATCAGGGGGAGGCTACGAGCAGTACTTC.

This sequence joins TRBV6-1 and TRBJ2-7, with 9 bases lining up with TRBD2. The CDR3 contains 14 residues. Germline V lookup: CDR1 MNHNS, CDR2 SASEGT. The V segment lost 6 bases and the J segment 4 bases; nucleotides outside the gene matches: 7. The CDR3 DNA reads as TGTGCCAGCAGCCCAACTAGCGGGTTTTACGAGCAGTACTTC. Translating it yields CASSPTSGFYEQYF.

Here the CDR3 reads CASSLEGGSRHNEQFF. CDR3 nucleotide sequence: TGCGCCAGCAGCTTGGAGGGCGGGAGTCGCCACAATGAGCAGTTCTTC. The rearrangement joins TRBV5-1 to TRBJ2-1, with 7 positions matching TRBD2. Trimming at V came to 0 bases and at J to 5 bases, leaving 8 bases not matched to a gene. Germline V gene lookup returns CDR1 SGHRS and CDR2 YFSETQ. The CDR3 is 16 residues long.

This chain uses TRBV28 with TRBJ2-5; 12 bases map to TRBD2. Trimming removed 5 bases from V and 3 bases from J; junction bases left unmatched: 4. The germline CDR1 and CDR2 sequences are MDHEN and SYDVKM. CDR3 size: 15 residues. CDR3 residues: CASSASGRAEETQYF. In nucleotides, the CDR3 is TGTGCCAGCAGTGCTAGCGGGAGGGCTGAAGAGACCCAGTACTTC.

The chain uses TRBV6-1 and TRBJ1-5; 7 nucleotides align to TRBD1. Germline V gives CDR1 MNHNS, CDR2 SASEGT. The CDR3 has 15 residues. With 4 bases clipped from V and 5 bases from J, the junction kept 8 bases outside the gene matches. This chain's CDR3 is CASSVGRGYYQPQHF. The CDR3 coding sequence is TGTGCCAGCAGTGTAGGCAGGGGGTACTATCAGCCCCAGCATTTT.

The chain carries TRBV27 and TRBJ2-2; D possibly corresponds to TRBD2 (5 bases). The CDR3 contains 16 residues. The germline V gene has CDR1 MNHEY and CDR2 SMNVEV (reference sequence). The V end was cut by 2 bases, the J end by 6 bases, with 16 bases between. CDR3 residues: CASSLRNGVRAGELFF. CDR3 nucleotide sequence: TGTGCCAGCAGTTTAAGGAACGGAGTGAGGGCCGGGGAGCTGTTTTTT.

V is TRBV2 and J is TRBJ2-1; D is unresolved. With 2 bases removed from V and 3 bases from J, the gap between germline ends came to 5 bases. There are 13 residues in the CDR3. Germline V gene sequence: CDR1 SNHLY, CDR2 FYNNEI. CDR3 amino acids: CASSERDYNEQFF. CDR3 bases: TGTGCCAGCAGTGAACGCGACTACAATGAGCAGTTCTTC.

The rearrangement joins TRBV28 to TRBJ1-2; D is uncertain. Germline CDR1 MDHEN, CDR2 SYDVKM. V was clipped by 4 bases and J by 4 bases, with 13 bases between them. The CDR3 runs to 14 residues. This CDR3 is CASSSGGSGYGYTF. Written as DNA, the CDR3 is TGTGCCAGCAGTTCCGGAGGTTCCGGCTATGGCTACACCTTC.

The chain carries TRBV21-1 and TRBJ1-1. TRBV21-1 has pseudogene status. This CDR3 is built from 17 residues. The CDR3 loop reads CASSERGGESRNTEAFF. The CDR3 nucleotides are TGTGCCAGCAGCGAAAGGGGGGGGGAATCAAGGAACACTGAAGCTTTCTTT.

The chain recombines TRBV11-2 with TRBJ2-5, with no clear D. Trimming removed 1 base at V and 0 bases at J, with 12 bases between. Germline V gene data show CDR1 as SGHAT and CDR2 as FQNNGV. This CDR3 is built from 16 residues. The chain's CDR3 is CASSLVAGTYQETQYF. CDR3 DNA sequence: TGTGCCAGCAGCTTAGTGGCAGGCACCTACCAAGAGACCCAGTACTTC. Full variable domain (rest looked up from reference TRBV11-2 and TRBJ2-5): EAGVAQSPRYKIIEKRQSVAFWCNPISGHATLYWYQQILGQGPKLLIQFQNNGVVDDSQLPKDRFSAERLKGVDSTLKIQPAKLEDSAVYLCASSLVAGTYQETQYFGPGTRLLVL.

The chain carries TRBV7-3 and TRBJ1-2, with D possibly matching TRBD1 (5 bases). V was pared by 6 bases and J by 6 bases, with 17 bases between. Germline-derived CDR1 and CDR2 are SGHTA and FQGTGA. There are 14 residues in the CDR3. CDR3 region: CASSPRGGNDGYTF. The CDR3 nucleotides read TGTGCCAGCAGTCCTAGGGGAGGTAATGATGGCTACACCTTC.